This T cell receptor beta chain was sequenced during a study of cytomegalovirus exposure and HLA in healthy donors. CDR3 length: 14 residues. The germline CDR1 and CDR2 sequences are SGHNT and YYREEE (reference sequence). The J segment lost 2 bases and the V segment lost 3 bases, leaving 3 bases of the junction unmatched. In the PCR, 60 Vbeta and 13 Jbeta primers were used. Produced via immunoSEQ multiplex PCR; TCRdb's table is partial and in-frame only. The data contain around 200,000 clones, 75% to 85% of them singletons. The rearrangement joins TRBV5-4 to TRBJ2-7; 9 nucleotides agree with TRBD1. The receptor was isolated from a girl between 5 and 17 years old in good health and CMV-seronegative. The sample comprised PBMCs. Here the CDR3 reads CASSSDRGPYEQYF. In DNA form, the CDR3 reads TGTGCCAGCAGCTCGGACAGGGGCCCCTACGAGCAGTACTTC.